The source of this T cell receptor beta chain is a study of human T cells and chemical hapten exposure. TCRdb re-called the RACE reads with MiXCR, one entry per CDR3 protein. This table holds about 120,000 distinct CDR3 sequences, 12% found once. Germline V lookup: CDR1 KGHSH, CDR2 LQKENI. The CDR3 contains 15 residues. V lost 6 bases, J lost 4 bases, and 7 bases stayed unmatched. Time point described: patch test 1, 2 weeks after DPC sensitization. Treatment reported: therapeutic diphenylcyclopropenone sensitization with weekly scalp DPC. Donors, patients with alopecia ranging from 18 to 70 years old and judged suitable for DPC, provided samples. This clonotype was counted ten times or more.

The receptor comes from a woman in her fifties or sixties with alopecia areata. Some clones in this sample may be carry-over from other donors' samples. Sequencing was performed on whole blood, taken in connection with sensitization to the hapten diphenylcyclopropenone (DPC). J is TRBJ2-2 and V is TRBV18; 8 positions agree with TRBD2. The CDR3 DNA reads as TGTGCCAGCTCGTCGGGACTAGGAGGCACCGGGGAGCTGTTTTTT. This sequence encodes CASSSGLGGTGELFF.